This TCR beta chain was observed in a study of blood T cell repertoires in COVID-19. At the level of the study: There were acute and convalescent COVID-19 samples, and they came from the United States, Italy and Spain.

Clones were read by immunoSEQ multiplex PCR, and TCRdb kept only the in-frame ones, dropping some. The data contain about 480,000 clones, 85% to 90% of them singletons. Assignments of participants to cohorts depended upon their own reported clinical history. Recovery meant two consecutive negative NP/OP PCR tests, professional clearance, or resolved symptoms. The germline CDR1 and CDR2 sequences are SGHRS and YFSETQ. V trimming: 3 bases; J trimming: 2 bases; junction bases outside the gene matches: 3. The CDR3 has 14 residues. The rearrangement links TRBV5-1 to TRBJ1-2; TRBD1 matches at 8 bases. The material sequenced was PBMCs or T cells enriched from blood (not recorded which). This clonotype was obtained from a woman aged 40 to 50 who had recovered from COVID-19. The CDR3 here is CASSSTGDNYGYTF. CDR3 in DNA: TGCGCCAGCAGCTCGACAGGGGACAACTATGGCTACACCTTC.